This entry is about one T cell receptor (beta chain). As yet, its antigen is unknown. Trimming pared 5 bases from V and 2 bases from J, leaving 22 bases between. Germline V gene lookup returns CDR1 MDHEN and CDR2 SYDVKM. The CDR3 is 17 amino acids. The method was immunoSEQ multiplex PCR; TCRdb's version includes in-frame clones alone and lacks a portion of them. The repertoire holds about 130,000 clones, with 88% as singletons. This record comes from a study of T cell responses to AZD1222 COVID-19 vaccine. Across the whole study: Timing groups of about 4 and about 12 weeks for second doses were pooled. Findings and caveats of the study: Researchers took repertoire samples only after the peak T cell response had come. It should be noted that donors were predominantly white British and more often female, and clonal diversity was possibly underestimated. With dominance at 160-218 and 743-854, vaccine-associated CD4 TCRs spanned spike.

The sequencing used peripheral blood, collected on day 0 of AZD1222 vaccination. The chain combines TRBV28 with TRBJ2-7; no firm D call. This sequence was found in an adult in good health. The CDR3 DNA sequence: TGTGCCAGCAGTCCCCCCGGCGCGGCTAGGACGGCCTACGAGCAGTACTTC. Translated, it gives CASSPPGAARTAYEQYF.